This TCR beta chain was identified in a study of T cell changes during pregnancy in multiple sclerosis. This CDR3 spans 15 amino acids. CDR1 is LNHNV, CDR2 YYDKDF, per germline (reference sequence). Trimming removed 5 bases from V and 6 bases from J; junction bases left unmatched: 11. Method: immunoSEQ multiplex PCR; TCRdb's copy keeps in-frame clones and lacks some. This sample has about 56,000 clones, with roughly 91% found just once. The material was CD4+ T cells from peripheral blood mononuclear cells, obtained in the third trimester of pregnancy. The V and J genes are TRBV15 and TRBJ1-2, with 8 bases matching TRBD1. This sequence originates from a female donor with multiple sclerosis, enrolled in a pregnancy study. CDR3 nucleotide sequence: TGTGCCACCAGCCGCAACCCGACAGGGGACGATGGCTACACCTTC. This translates into CATSRNPTGDDGYTF.